The rows below give T cell receptor beta chains drawn from one sample of a study of T cells in Graves' hyperthyroidism and ophthalmopathy. TCRdb independently ran MiXCR on the multiplex PCR reads; one entry per CDR3 protein. Here the sample spans 640,000 or so distinct CDR3 sequences, about 14% being singletons. Sequenced sample: blood. The receptor set was obtained from a woman in her 40s with Graves' ophthalmopathy. CDR3s include the opening cysteine and the closing phenylalanine or tryptophan. A D gene is named only where the DNA matches it firmly. Only some rows state a clone size, as once, few, many or a class for expanded clones.

v_call: TRBV12-3/TRBV12-4
clone_size: many
d_call: TRBD1
j_call: TRBJ1-5
cdr3_aa: CASSFRSWTGSRNQPQHF
cdr3_nt: TGTGCCAGCAGTTTTCGTTCCTGGACAGGGAGTCGCAATCAGCCCCAGCATTTT

v_call: TRBV24-1
clone_size: few
d_call: -
j_call: TRBJ2-4
cdr3_aa: CATSDSQAKNIQYF
cdr3_nt: TGTGCCACCAGTGATTCACAAGCCAAAAACATTCAGTACTTC

v_call: TRBV4-1
clone_size: many
d_call: -
j_call: TRBJ2-2
cdr3_aa: CASSLGVGSGTGELFF
cdr3_nt: TGCGCCAGCAGCCTTGGGGTCGGGAGTGGAACCGGGGAGCTGTTTTTT

v_call: TRBV11-2
clone_size: many
d_call: -
j_call: TRBJ2-6
cdr3_aa: CASSLGTSPLSGANVLTF
cdr3_nt: TGTGCCAGCAGCTTAGGGACAAGTCCCCTCTCTGGGGCCAACGTCCTGACTTTC

v_call: TRBV20-1
clone_size: many
d_call: TRBD2
j_call: TRBJ2-7
cdr3_aa: CSARSPLAGYSYEQYF
cdr3_nt: TGCAGTGCCCGAAGCCCTCTAGCGGGCTACTCCTACGAGCAGTACTTC

v_call: TRBV10-3
clone_size: few
d_call: -
j_call: TRBJ1-2
cdr3_aa: CAISESPGRSNYGYTF
cdr3_nt: TGTGCCATCAGTGAGTCGCCAGGAAGATCTAACTATGGCTACACCTTC

v_call: TRBV7-9
clone_size: -
d_call: -
j_call: TRBJ2-5
cdr3_aa: CASTNTQETQYF
cdr3_nt: TGTGCCAGCACTAACACACAAGAGACCCAGTACTTC

v_call: TRBV24-1
clone_size: many
d_call: -
j_call: TRBJ2-7
cdr3_aa: CATSATVSREQYF
cdr3_nt: TGTGCCACCAGTGCAACGGTCTCGCGCGAGCAGTACTTC

v_call: TRBV6-5
clone_size: -
d_call: -
j_call: TRBJ2-2
cdr3_aa: CASSLGVADTGELFF
cdr3_nt: TGTGCCAGCAGTTTAGGTGTGGCCGACACCGGGGAGCTGTTTTTT

v_call: TRBV20-1
clone_size: -
d_call: -
j_call: TRBJ1-1
cdr3_aa: CSARITETGGEAFF
cdr3_nt: TGCAGTGCTCGAATCACAGAAACCGGGGGTGAAGCTTTCTTT

v_call: TRBV12-3/TRBV12-4
clone_size: many
d_call: -
j_call: TRBJ2-5
cdr3_aa: CASSSRGKTQYF
cdr3_nt: TGTGCCAGCAGTTCGCGGGGAAAGACCCAGTACTTC

v_call: TRBV27
clone_size: many
d_call: TRBD2
j_call: TRBJ2-7
cdr3_aa: CASSLSAGGAYEQYF
cdr3_nt: TGTGCCAGCAGTTTATCGGCGGGAGGAGCCTACGAGCAGTACTTC

v_call: TRBV7-8
clone_size: many
d_call: -
j_call: TRBJ2-3
cdr3_aa: CASSSDPSSTDTQYF
cdr3_nt: TGTGCCAGCAGCTCCGACCCCTCTAGCACAGATACGCAGTATTTT

v_call: TRBV7-2
clone_size: many
d_call: -
j_call: TRBJ1-1
cdr3_aa: CASSLVAAGTEAFF
cdr3_nt: TGTGCCAGCAGCTTAGTGGCAGCGGGGACTGAAGCTTTCTTT

v_call: TRBV11-2
clone_size: many
d_call: TRBD2
j_call: TRBJ2-7
cdr3_aa: CASSPPGTSGRGGEQYF
cdr3_nt: TGTGCCAGCAGCCCTCCGGGGACTAGCGGGAGAGGGGGCGAGCAGTACTTC

v_call: TRBV6-1
clone_size: many
d_call: -
j_call: TRBJ1-5
cdr3_aa: CASSVGPQGNQPQHF
cdr3_nt: TGTGCCAGCAGTGTAGGGCCTCAGGGAAATCAGCCCCAGCATTTT

v_call: TRBV7-2
clone_size: -
d_call: -
j_call: TRBJ2-5
cdr3_aa: CASSFYETQYF
cdr3_nt: TGTGCCAGCAGCTTTTACGAGACCCAGTACTTC

v_call: TRBV10-3
clone_size: many
d_call: TRBD1
j_call: TRBJ1-3
cdr3_aa: CAISPGTASGNTIYF
cdr3_nt: TGTGCCATCAGTCCCGGGACAGCCTCTGGAAACACCATATATTTT

v_call: TRBV15
clone_size: many
d_call: -
j_call: TRBJ1-5
cdr3_aa: CATSPQVGQPQHF
cdr3_nt: TGTGCCACCAGCCCACAGGTGGGTCAGCCCCAGCATTTT

v_call: TRBV6-2/TRBV6-3
clone_size: -
d_call: -
j_call: TRBJ1-1
cdr3_aa: CASRRHGVNTEAFF
cdr3_nt: TGTGCCAGCAGGCGGCACGGCGTGAACACTGAAGCTTTCTTT

v_call: TRBV28
clone_size: -
d_call: TRBD1
j_call: TRBJ1-5
cdr3_aa: CASSLGGQGGTNQPQHF
cdr3_nt: TGTGCCAGCAGTTTGGGGGGACAGGGGGGAACAAATCAGCCCCAGCATTTT

v_call: TRBV11-2
clone_size: many
d_call: -
j_call: TRBJ1-2
cdr3_aa: CASSLTRTNYGYTF
cdr3_nt: TGTGCCAGCAGCTTAACGAGGACAAACTATGGCTACACCTTC

v_call: TRBV7-9
clone_size: -
d_call: -
j_call: TRBJ2-7
cdr3_aa: CASRVGGGPGEQYF
cdr3_nt: TGTGCCAGCAGGGTAGGGGGAGGCCCAGGCGAGCAGTACTTC

v_call: TRBV2
clone_size: many
d_call: -
j_call: TRBJ1-5
cdr3_aa: CASGVEGDQPQHF
cdr3_nt: TGTGCCAGCGGCGTTGAGGGGGATCAGCCCCAGCATTTT

v_call: TRBV10-3
clone_size: -
d_call: TRBD1
j_call: TRBJ1-1
cdr3_aa: CAISGTGSEAFF
cdr3_nt: TGTGCCATCAGCGGGACAGGGTCTGAAGCTTTCTTT

v_call: TRBV18
clone_size: many
d_call: -
j_call: TRBJ1-2
cdr3_aa: CASSPPTERANYGYTF
cdr3_nt: TGTGCCAGCTCACCACCAACGGAACGAGCTAACTATGGCTACACCTTC

v_call: TRBV6-2/TRBV6-3
clone_size: many
d_call: -
j_call: TRBJ1-1
cdr3_aa: CASSYGGIDEAFF
cdr3_nt: TGTGCCAGCAGTTACGGGGGCATTGATGAAGCTTTCTTT

v_call: TRBV6-5
clone_size: many
d_call: TRBD1
j_call: TRBJ2-7
cdr3_aa: CTSSYVAGGSEQYF
cdr3_nt: TGTACCAGCAGTTACGTCGCAGGGGGCAGCGAGCAGTACTTC

v_call: TRBV7-3
clone_size: many
d_call: -
j_call: TRBJ1-2
cdr3_aa: CASSLTGGEPGYTF
cdr3_nt: TGTGCCAGCAGCTTAACAGGGGGTGAACCTGGCTACACCTTC

v_call: TRBV20-1
clone_size: many
d_call: -
j_call: TRBJ2-7
cdr3_aa: CSARDMSTYSYEQYF
cdr3_nt: TGCAGTGCTAGAGATATGTCTACTTACTCCTACGAGCAGTACTTC

v_call: TRBV12-3/TRBV12-4
clone_size: many
d_call: -
j_call: TRBJ1-1
cdr3_aa: CASSLWEGTEAFF
cdr3_nt: TGTGCCAGCAGTTTATGGGAGGGAACTGAAGCTTTCTTT

v_call: TRBV20-1
clone_size: few
d_call: TRBD2
j_call: TRBJ2-5
cdr3_aa: CSARGQPSGRAVETQYF
cdr3_nt: TGCAGTGCTAGAGGGCAACCTAGCGGGAGGGCCGTAGAGACCCAGTACTTC

v_call: TRBV6-2/TRBV6-3
clone_size: many
d_call: -
j_call: TRBJ2-7
cdr3_aa: CASRHLRTGSYEQYF
cdr3_nt: TGTGCCAGCAGGCACCTAAGGACGGGCTCCTACGAGCAGTACTTC

v_call: TRBV19
clone_size: many
d_call: TRBD2
j_call: TRBJ2-5
cdr3_aa: CASSTWAGEETQYF
cdr3_nt: TGTGCCAGTAGTACCTGGGCGGGAGAAGAGACCCAGTACTTC

v_call: TRBV6-5
clone_size: many
d_call: -
j_call: TRBJ2-7
cdr3_aa: CASRPTGRYEQYF
cdr3_nt: TGTGCCAGCAGACCAACCGGGCGCTACGAGCAGTACTTC

v_call: TRBV5-1
clone_size: many
d_call: -
j_call: TRBJ2-7
cdr3_aa: CASSLGGRTSRLNYEQYF
cdr3_nt: TGCGCCAGCAGCTTGGGGGGTCGTACTAGTCGCCTTAACTACGAGCAGTACTTC

v_call: TRBV28
clone_size: -
d_call: -
j_call: TRBJ1-5
cdr3_aa: CASSFPEQWERNQPQHF
cdr3_nt: TGTGCCAGCAGTTTTCCCGAACAGTGGGAACGCAATCAGCCCCAGCATTTT

v_call: TRBV28
clone_size: many
d_call: -
j_call: TRBJ2-7
cdr3_aa: CASSWGEGYEQYF
cdr3_nt: TGTGCCAGCAGTTGGGGTGAGGGGTACGAGCAGTACTTC

v_call: TRBV19
clone_size: many
d_call: -
j_call: TRBJ1-1
cdr3_aa: CASTENTEAFF
cdr3_nt: TGTGCCAGTACGGAGAACACTGAAGCTTTCTTT

v_call: TRBV7-9
clone_size: many
d_call: TRBD2
j_call: TRBJ2-5
cdr3_aa: CASSTGRVETQYF
cdr3_nt: TGTGCCAGCAGCACCGGGAGGGTAGAGACCCAGTACTTC

v_call: TRBV6-1
clone_size: many
d_call: -
j_call: TRBJ1-1
cdr3_aa: CASSGFGNGNTEAFF
cdr3_nt: TGTGCCAGCAGTGGGTTTGGTAACGGGAACACTGAAGCTTTCTTT

v_call: TRBV2
clone_size: many
d_call: -
j_call: TRBJ2-6
cdr3_aa: CASSEAWGTGANVLTF
cdr3_nt: TGTGCCAGCAGTGAAGCGTGGGGGACTGGGGCCAACGTCCTGACTTTC

v_call: TRBV20-1
clone_size: many
d_call: -
j_call: TRBJ1-5
cdr3_aa: CSAKTGANQPQHF
cdr3_nt: TGCAGTGCTAAGACAGGAGCTAATCAGCCCCAGCATTTT

v_call: TRBV20-1
clone_size: -
d_call: TRBD1
j_call: TRBJ1-2
cdr3_aa: CSAQQGGRGYTF
cdr3_nt: TGCAGTGCTCAGCAGGGGGGGCGCGGCTACACCTTC

v_call: TRBV7-2
clone_size: many
d_call: -
j_call: TRBJ2-4
cdr3_aa: CASSGAEPKNIQYF
cdr3_nt: TGTGCCAGCAGCGGGGCCGAACCCAAAAACATTCAGTACTTC

v_call: TRBV6-1
clone_size: few
d_call: -
j_call: TRBJ1-1
cdr3_aa: CASTGTRREAFF
cdr3_nt: TGTGCCAGCACCGGAACCAGGCGTGAAGCTTTCTTT

v_call: TRBV12-3/TRBV12-4
clone_size: many
d_call: -
j_call: TRBJ1-1
cdr3_aa: CATRVMNTEAFF
cdr3_nt: TGTGCCACAAGGGTTATGAACACTGAAGCTTTCTTT

v_call: TRBV14
clone_size: many
d_call: -
j_call: TRBJ1-5
cdr3_aa: CASSLRVTGLNQPQHF
cdr3_nt: TGTGCCAGCAGCCTCAGAGTAACAGGCCTTAATCAGCCCCAGCATTTT

v_call: TRBV7-3
clone_size: many
d_call: TRBD1
j_call: TRBJ1-1
cdr3_aa: CASSSGQQNTEAFF
cdr3_nt: TGTGCCAGCAGCTCGGGACAGCAGAACACTGAAGCTTTCTTT